One sample yielded the 15 T cell receptor beta chains listed below, sequenced in a study of T cell changes during pregnancy in multiple sclerosis. The table came from immunoSEQ multiplex PCR; TCRdb's copy has only in-frame clones and leaves some out. The sample consists of 33,000 or so clones, around nine tenths of them appearing once. The sequencing here drew on peripheral blood, taken in the third trimester of pregnancy. Source of these receptors: a female donor in good health, enrolled as a control in a pregnancy study.

V usage is TRBV7-6 and J usage is TRBJ1-2, with 8 bases that match TRBD1. The V gene's germline CDR1 is SGHVS and CDR2 FNYEAQ. V lost 1 base and J lost 2; bases outside the gene matches: 6. The CDR3 totals 16 residues. The CDR3 DNA reads as TGTGCCAGCAGCTTAGTATGGGGACAGGAAAACTATGGCTACACCTTC. It translates to CASSLVWGQENYGYTF.

V gene TRBV25-1 combines with J gene TRBJ2-3, with unresolved D. The length of the CDR3 is 15 residues. The V gene lost 7 bases and the J gene lost 0 bases, with 14 bases spanning the gap. CDR1 is MGHDK and CDR2 is SYGVNS in the germline V gene. CDR3 sequence reads: CASNFIGASTDTQYF. The CDR3 region has the DNA TGTGCCAGCAATTTTATCGGTGCTAGCACAGATACGCAGTATTTT.

This chain uses TRBV5-1 with TRBJ2-5, with TRBD1 matching 9 bases. The length of the CDR3 is 16 residues. Germline-derived CDR1 and CDR2 are SGHRS and YFSETQ. V shed 0 bases, J shed 3 bases, and the junction held 6 bases outside the gene matches. CDR3 nucleotide sequence: TGCGCCAGCAGCTTGGGGGACAGGACAGGGGAAGAGACCCAGTACTTC. Its translation: CASSLGDRTGEETQYF.

This clone was detected only a few times. V gene TRBV9 combines with J gene TRBJ1-1, with TRBD1 as a possible D gene (5 bases). The CDR3 sequence is 14 residues long. V dropped 0 bases and J dropped 5 bases, with 11 bases sitting between them. The germline gives CDR1 SGDLS, CDR2 YYNGEE. The chain's CDR3 is CASSVGGAGTEAFF. In DNA form, the CDR3 reads TGTGCCAGCAGCGTAGGAGGGGCGGGGACTGAAGCTTTCTTT.

The DNA for the CDR3 is TGTGCCAGCAGCCCGGGACTAGCGGGGGGGGGTTACAATGAGCAGTTCTTC. Translation gives CASSPGLAGGGYNEQFF. The chain uses TRBV11-2 and TRBJ2-1; 16 bases match TRBD2. Germline CDR1 reads SGHAT; CDR2 reads FQNNGV. V shed 5 bases and J 4 bases; nucleotides not matched to a gene: 5. The length of the CDR3 is 17 residues. Filled out from reference TRBV11-2 and TRBJ2-1, the complete variable domain reads EAGVAQSPRYKIIEKRQSVAFWCNPISGHATLYWYQQILGQGPKLLIQFQNNGVVDDSQLPKDRFSAERLKGVDSTLKIQPAKLEDSAVYLCASSPGLAGGGYNEQFFGPGTRLTVL.

The chain joins TRBV25-1 to TRBJ1-2; TRBD1 matches at 8 bases. This CDR3 spans 18 amino acids. The ends lost 4 bases at V and 4 bases at J; junction bases unmatched: 17. Germline loops: CDR1 MGHDK, CDR2 SYGVNS. CDR3 nucleotides: TGTGCCAGCAGTGCCAGACGCTCGACAGGGGTCGGAGCCTATGGCTACACCTTC. Translating it yields CASSARRSTGVGAYGYTF.

This clone was seen a single time. The chain links TRBV18 to TRBJ1-4; 11 positions match TRBD1. The CDR3 consists of 16 residues. The trim removed 2 bases at V and 8 bases at J, leaving 7 bases unmatched. Germline CDR1 is KGHSH and CDR2 is LQKENI. The CDR3: CASSPISGTGGEKLFF. Here the CDR3 DNA reads TGTGCCAGCTCACCAATATCCGGGACAGGGGGAGAAAAACTGTTTTTT.

CDR3 sequence (DNA): TGCAGTGCTGATCGGGCAGATACGCAGTATTTT. Its translation is CSADRADTQYF. The chain has TRBV20-1 and TRBJ2-3; D not certain. CDR3 length: 11 residues. Trimming pared 5 bases from V and 4 bases from J, leaving 7 bases between. Per the germline V gene, CDR1 is DFQATT and CDR2 is SNEGSKA (reference sequence).

The rearrangement uses TRBV7-3 and TRBJ1-2, with D possibly matching TRBD1 (6 bases). The CDR3 extends over 13 amino acids. Looked up from germline, CDR1 is SGHTA and CDR2 is FQGTGA. Trimming took off 5 bases at V and 8 bases at J, with 15 bases between the two ends. In nucleotides, the CDR3 is TGTGCCAGCAGCCCGGACAGCCAAACCGGCTACACCTTC. Its protein is CASSPDSQTGYTF.

The rearrangement joins TRBV28 to TRBJ2-7; D is perhaps TRBD2 (6 bases). The CDR3 has 14 amino acids. Trimming pared 1 base from V and 3 bases from J, leaving 10 bases between. The germline V gene has CDR1 MDHEN and CDR2 SYDVKM. Here the CDR3 reads CASSLSGLDYEQYF. CDR3 coding DNA: TGTGCCAGCAGTTTATCGGGACTGGACTACGAGCAGTACTTC.

The chain links TRBV11-2 to TRBJ2-1; TRBD2 aligns across 8 bases. Germline V gene lookup returns CDR1 SGHAT and CDR2 FQNNGV. The CDR3 length is 18 residues. With V trimmed by 5 bases and J by 4 bases, 16 bases remained unmatched. This CDR3 is CASSIRAGEAPIYNEQFF. The CDR3 DNA follows: TGTGCCAGCAGCATCCGAGCGGGGGAGGCCCCGATTTACAATGAGCAGTTCTTC.

V and J are TRBV29-1 and TRBJ2-3, with TRBD1 matching over 7 bases. The germline gives CDR1 SQVTM, CDR2 ANQGSEA. This CDR3 is 14 amino acids long. Trimming at V came to 7 bases and at J to 0 bases, leaving 7 bases not matched to a gene. The CDR3 spells CSAKGQTSTDTQYF. Written as DNA, the CDR3 is TGCAGCGCCAAGGGACAGACTAGCACAGATACGCAGTATTTT.

The chain recombines TRBV28 with TRBJ2-7; D is possibly TRBD1 (5 bases). Trimming stripped 1 base from V and 0 bases from J, with 19 bases between. This CDR3 contains 18 residues. Germline V gene lookup returns CDR1 MDHEN and CDR2 SYDVKM. DNA for the CDR3: TGTGCCAGCAGTTTATTGGCAGGTGGGTACAGGAGCTCCTACGAGCAGTACTTC. It encodes CASSLLAGGYRSSYEQYF.

J is TRBJ2-5 and V is TRBV4-2, with a possible D match to TRBD2 (7 bases). This CDR3 spans 17 amino acids. Trimming left V 0 bases short and J 2 bases short, with 16 bases between. CDR1 LGHNA and CDR2 YNFKEQ come from the germline V gene. The DNA of the CDR3 is TGTGCCAGCAGCCAAGAAGGGGGGGGCCTGGGGCAAGAGACCCAGTACTTC. It is translated as CASSQEGGGLGQETQYF.

This clone was seen a single time. The rearrangement joins TRBV28 to TRBJ2-7; maybe TRBD2 (5 bases). CDR3 size: 13 residues. CDR1 is MDHEN and CDR2 is SYDVKM in the germline V gene. V was shortened by 5 bases and J by 6 bases, with 14 bases between the two germline ends. In nucleotides, the CDR3 is TGTGCCAGCAGTCCTCTAGCCCGGCGCGAGCAGTACTTC. This encodes CASSPLARREQYF.